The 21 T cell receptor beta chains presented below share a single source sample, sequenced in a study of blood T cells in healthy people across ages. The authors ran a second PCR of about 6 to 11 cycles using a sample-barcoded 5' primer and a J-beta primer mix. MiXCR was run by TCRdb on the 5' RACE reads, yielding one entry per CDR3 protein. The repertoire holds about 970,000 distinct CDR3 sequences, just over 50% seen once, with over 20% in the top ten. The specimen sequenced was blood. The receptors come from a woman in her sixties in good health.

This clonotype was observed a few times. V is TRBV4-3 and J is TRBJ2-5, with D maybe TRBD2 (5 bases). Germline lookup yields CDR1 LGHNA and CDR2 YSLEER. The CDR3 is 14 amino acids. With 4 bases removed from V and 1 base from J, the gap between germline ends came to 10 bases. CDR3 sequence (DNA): TGCGCCAGCAGCCCGGAGCTAGCCCAAGAGACCCAGTACTTC. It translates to CASSPELAQETQYF.

The CDR3 nucleotides are TGCAGCGTTGAAGACAGATACACAGATACGCAGTATTTT. Translation gives CSVEDRYTDTQYF. The chain recombines TRBV29-1 with TRBJ2-3; D is unresolved. Trimming pared 0 bases from V and 2 bases from J, leaving 6 bases between. Germline loops: CDR1 SQVTM, CDR2 ANQGSEA. CDR3 length: 13 residues.

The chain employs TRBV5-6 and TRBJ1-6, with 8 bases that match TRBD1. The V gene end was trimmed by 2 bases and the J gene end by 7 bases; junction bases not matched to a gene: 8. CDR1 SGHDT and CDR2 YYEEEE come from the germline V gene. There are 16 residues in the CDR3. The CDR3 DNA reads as TGTGCCAGCAGCTTTATCACCGGGACAGGAAATTCACCCCTCCACTTT. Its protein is CASSFITGTGNSPLHF. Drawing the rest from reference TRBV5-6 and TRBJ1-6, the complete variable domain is DAGVTQSPTHLIKTRGQQVTLRCSPKSGHDTVSWYQQALGQGPQFIFQYYEEEERQRGNFPDRFSGHQFPNYSSELNVNALLLGDSALYLCASSFITGTGNSPLHFGNGTRLTVT.

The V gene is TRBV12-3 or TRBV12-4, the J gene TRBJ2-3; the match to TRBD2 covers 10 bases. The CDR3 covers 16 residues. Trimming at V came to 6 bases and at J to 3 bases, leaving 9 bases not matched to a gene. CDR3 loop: CASREGLATRTDTQYF. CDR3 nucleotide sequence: TGTGCCAGCAGAGAGGGACTAGCGACGCGGACAGATACGCAGTATTTT.

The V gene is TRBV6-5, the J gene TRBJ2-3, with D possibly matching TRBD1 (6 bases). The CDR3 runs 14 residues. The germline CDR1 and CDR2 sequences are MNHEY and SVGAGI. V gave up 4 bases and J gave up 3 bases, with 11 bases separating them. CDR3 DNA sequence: TGTGCCAGCAGTTGGGGAACAGGGACAGATACGCAGTATTTT. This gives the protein CASSWGTGTDTQYF.

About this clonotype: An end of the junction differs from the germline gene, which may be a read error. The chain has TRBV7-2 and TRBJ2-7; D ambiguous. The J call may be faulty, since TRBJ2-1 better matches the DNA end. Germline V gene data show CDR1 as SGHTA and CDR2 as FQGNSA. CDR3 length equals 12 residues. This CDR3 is CASSFYYNGQFF. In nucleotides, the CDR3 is TGTGCCAGCAGCTTTTATTACAATGGGCAGTTCTTC.

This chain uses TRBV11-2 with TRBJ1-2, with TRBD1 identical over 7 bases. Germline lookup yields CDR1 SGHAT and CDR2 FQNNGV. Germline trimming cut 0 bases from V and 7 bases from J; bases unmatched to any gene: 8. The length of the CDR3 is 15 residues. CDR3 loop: CASSLDRDSIAGYTF. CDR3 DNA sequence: TGTGCCAGCAGCTTAGATAGGGACAGTATTGCTGGCTACACCTTC.

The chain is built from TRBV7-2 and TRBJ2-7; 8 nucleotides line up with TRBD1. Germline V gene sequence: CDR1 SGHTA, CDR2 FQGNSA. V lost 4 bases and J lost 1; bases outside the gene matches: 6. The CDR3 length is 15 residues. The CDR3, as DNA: TGTGCCAGCAGCTGGGGGACAGGTTCTTCCTACGAGCAGTACTTC. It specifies CASSWGTGSSYEQYF.

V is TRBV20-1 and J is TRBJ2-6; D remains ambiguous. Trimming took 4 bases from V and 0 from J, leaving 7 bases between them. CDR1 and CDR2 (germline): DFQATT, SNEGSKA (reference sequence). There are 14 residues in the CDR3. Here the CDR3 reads CSAKQFSGANVLTF. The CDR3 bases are TGCAGTGCTAAGCAATTCTCTGGGGCCAACGTCCTGACTTTC.

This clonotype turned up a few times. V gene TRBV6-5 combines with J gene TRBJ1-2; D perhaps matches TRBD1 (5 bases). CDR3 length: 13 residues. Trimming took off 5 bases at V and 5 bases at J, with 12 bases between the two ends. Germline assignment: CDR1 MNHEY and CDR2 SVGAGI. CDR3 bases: TGTGCCAGCAGTGACTTGGGACCTTATGGCTACACCTTC. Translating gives CASSDLGPYGYTF.

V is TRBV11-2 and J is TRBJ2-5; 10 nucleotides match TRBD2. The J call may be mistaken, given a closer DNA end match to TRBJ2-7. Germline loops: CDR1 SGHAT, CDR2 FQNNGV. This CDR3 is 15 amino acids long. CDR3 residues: CASSLVLAGFDEQYF. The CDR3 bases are TGTGCCAGCAGCTTGGTACTAGCGGGATTTGACGAGCAGTACTTC.

This CDR3 reads CASSQDRTGHQETQYF. CDR3 sequence (DNA): TGTGCCAGCAGCCAAGATAGGACAGGGCACCAAGAGACCCAGTACTTC. The genes are TRBV3-1 and TRBJ2-5, with 8 bases fitting TRBD1. Germline-derived CDR1 and CDR2 are LGHDT and YNNKEL (reference sequence). The CDR3 has 16 amino acids. V lost 0 bases, J lost 0 bases, and 3 bases stayed unmatched.

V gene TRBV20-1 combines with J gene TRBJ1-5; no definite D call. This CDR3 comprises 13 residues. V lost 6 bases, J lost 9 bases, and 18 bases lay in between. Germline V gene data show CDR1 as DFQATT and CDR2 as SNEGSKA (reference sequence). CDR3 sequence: CSAAPKEAGPQHF. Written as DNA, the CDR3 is TGCAGTGCGGCCCCGAAGGAGGCCGGGCCCCAGCATTTT.

CDR3 in DNA: TGTGCCAGCAGTCCGGGACACTATTTTGCCTACCCTAGACCCACCTACGAGCAGTACTTC. Translated, it gives CASSPGHYFAYPRPTYEQYF. The chain has TRBV12-3 or TRBV12-4 and TRBJ2-7; maybe TRBD1 (6 bases). The CDR3 spans 20 residues. The V and J ends lost 5 bases and 2 bases respectively, with 31 bases between them.

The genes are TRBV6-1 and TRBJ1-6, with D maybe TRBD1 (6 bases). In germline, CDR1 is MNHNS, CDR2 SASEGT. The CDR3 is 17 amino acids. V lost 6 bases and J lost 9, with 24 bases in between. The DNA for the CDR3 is TGTGCCAGCAGCAAGTTCACCACCGGGACAACGGGTTCACCCCTCCACTTT. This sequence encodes CASSKFTTGTTGSPLHF.

The CDR3 protein is CASSFAVTSRTLAQYF. The CDR3 DNA sequence: TGTGCCAGCAGTTTCGCGGTAACTAGCCGCACTTTGGCGCAGTATTTT. The rearrangement uses TRBV28 and TRBJ2-3, with a weak D call TRBD2 (6 bases). Germline CDR1 MDHEN, CDR2 SYDVKM. Trimming left V 3 bases short and J 10 bases short, with 23 bases between. There are 16 residues in the CDR3.

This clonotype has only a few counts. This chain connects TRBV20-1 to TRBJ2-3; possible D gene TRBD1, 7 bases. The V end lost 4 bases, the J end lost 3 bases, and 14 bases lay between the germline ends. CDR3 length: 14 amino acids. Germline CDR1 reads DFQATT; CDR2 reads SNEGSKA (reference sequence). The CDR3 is CSAKRTGGTDTQYF. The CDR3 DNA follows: TGCAGTGCTAAGAGGACAGGAGGGACAGATACGCAGTATTTT.

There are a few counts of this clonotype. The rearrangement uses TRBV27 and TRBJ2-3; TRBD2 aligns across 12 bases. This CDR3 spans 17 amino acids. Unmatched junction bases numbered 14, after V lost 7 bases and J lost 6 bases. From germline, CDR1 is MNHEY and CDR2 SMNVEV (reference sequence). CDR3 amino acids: CASKPGTSGLRADTQYF. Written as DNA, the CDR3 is TGTGCCAGCAAGCCCGGGACTAGCGGGCTCCGAGCGGATACGCAGTATTTT.

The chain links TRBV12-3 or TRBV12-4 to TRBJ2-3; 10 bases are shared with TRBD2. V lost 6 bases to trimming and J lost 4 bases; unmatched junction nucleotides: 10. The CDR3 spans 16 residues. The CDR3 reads CASRPRGGTSADTQYF. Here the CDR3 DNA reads TGTGCCAGCAGACCTCGGGGGGGGACTAGCGCAGATACGCAGTATTTT.

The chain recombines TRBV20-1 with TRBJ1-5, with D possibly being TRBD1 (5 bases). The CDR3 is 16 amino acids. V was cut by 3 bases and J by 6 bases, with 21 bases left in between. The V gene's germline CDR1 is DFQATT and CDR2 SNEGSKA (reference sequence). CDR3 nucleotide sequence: TGCAGTGCTAGTTCCTGGGGTCGGGGGGAAAGTCAGCCCCAGCATTTT. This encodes CSASSWGRGESQPQHF.

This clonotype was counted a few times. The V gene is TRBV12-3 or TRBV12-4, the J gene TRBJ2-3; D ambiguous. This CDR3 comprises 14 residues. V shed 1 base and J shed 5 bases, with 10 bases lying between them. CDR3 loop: CASSLDLRLDTQYF. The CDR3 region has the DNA TGTGCCAGCAGTTTAGATCTTAGGTTAGATACGCAGTATTTT.